These 14 T cell receptor beta chains originate from one sample sequenced in a study of CD8 T cells in ankylosing spondylitis. The antigens for these receptors are not known. MiXCR, applied by TCRdb to the 5' RACE reads, yields one record per CDR3 protein. The table includes about 450,000 distinct CDR3 sequences, 25% to 30% detected once. Notes on the study in general: The study identified a TCR beta motif of fewer than 10 highly homologous variants that appeared characteristic of ankylosing spondylitis blood.

The source material was blood, either unsorted or a sorted T cell fraction (not recorded which). The source of these receptors is a male donor with ankylosing spondylitis.

The rearrangement joins TRBV20-1 to TRBJ2-1; TRBD2 agrees at 9 bases. V trimming: 0 bases; J trimming: 6 bases; junction bases outside the gene matches: 3. Germline CDR1 and CDR2: DFQATT and SNEGSKA (reference sequence). This CDR3 is built from 14 residues. The CDR3, as DNA: TGCAGTGCTAGAGAGGCTAGCGGGATCAATGAGCAGTTCTTC. It yields the protein CSAREASGINEQFF.

This chain joins TRBV5-6 and TRBJ2-7; D is unresolved. Germline V gives CDR1 SGHDT, CDR2 YYEEEE. The germline V and J ends were trimmed by 0 bases and 2 bases, with 9 bases remaining between them. This CDR3 is built from 14 residues. CDR3 sequence (DNA): TGTGCCAGCAGCTTGGAGGCAGGCCCCTACGAGCAGTACGTC. Protein: CASSLEAGPYEQYV.

The DNA for the CDR3 is TGTGCCATCAGCCGGGACAGGGGCGAGAATGAAAAACTGTTTTTT. Its protein is CAISRDRGENEKLFF. This sequence joins TRBV10-3 and TRBJ1-4; 10 bases map to TRBD1. Germline V gene data show CDR1 as ENHRY and CDR2 as SYGVKD. The V gene end was trimmed by 6 bases and the J gene end by 5 bases; junction bases not matched to a gene: 6. This CDR3 is built from 15 residues.

The chain employs TRBV20-1 and TRBJ2-1; the match to TRBD2 covers 7 bases. CDR3 size: 14 residues. Trimming at V came to 1 base and at J to 6 bases, leaving 6 bases not matched to a gene. Per germline, CDR1 DFQATT and CDR2 SNEGSKA (reference sequence). CDR3: CSARGGGSINEQFF. CDR3 sequence (DNA): TGCAGTGCTAGAGGGGGCGGGAGCATCAATGAGCAGTTCTTC.

This clonotype was found a few times. The gene calls are TRBV20-1 and TRBJ1-3; D ambiguous. Germline-derived CDR1 and CDR2 are DFQATT and SNEGSKA (reference sequence). This CDR3 spans 13 amino acids. Trimming took off 5 bases at V and 1 base at J, with 9 bases between the two ends. In DNA, the CDR3 is TGCAGTGCTTCCCCGGGGTCTGGAAACACCATATATTTT. This translates into CSASPGSGNTIYF.

CDR3 nucleotides: TGCAGTGCCCTCCCCGGGACAGGGGGCCGGAATGAGCAGTTCTTC. Translation: CSALPGTGGRNEQFF. The V and J genes are TRBV20-1 and TRBJ2-1, with 12 bases aligning to TRBD1. This CDR3 spans 15 amino acids. Looked up from germline, CDR1 is DFQATT and CDR2 is SNEGSKA (reference sequence). Trimming took 6 bases from V and 7 from J; bases not matched to a gene: 10.

This clonotype was recorded a few times. This rearrangement joins TRBV2 to TRBJ2-7, with unresolved D. The CDR3 has 10 residues. Germline assignment: CDR1 SNHLY and CDR2 FYNNEI. V was shortened by 3 bases and J by 12 bases, with 9 bases between the two germline ends. CDR3 loop: CASSEHWPYF. The CDR3, as DNA: TGTGCCAGCAGTGAGCATTGGCCGTACTTC.

This chain joins TRBV10-3 and TRBJ1-1, with 7 bases matching TRBD1. The germline CDR1 and CDR2 sequences are ENHRY and SYGVKD. Trimming removed 6 bases from V and 1 base from J; junction bases left unmatched: 5. The CDR3 is 14 amino acids. The CDR3 bases are TGTGCCATCAGCCAGGGACAGAAGAACACTGAAGCTTTCTTT. This encodes CAISQGQKNTEAFF.

The sample holds a few counts of this clonotype. This sequence joins TRBV15 and TRBJ1-5; 8 bases are shared with TRBD1. Germline V lookup: CDR1 LNHNV, CDR2 YYDKDF (reference sequence). The CDR3 has 15 amino acids. Losses at the gene ends were 5 bases for V and 1 base for J; bases not matched to a gene: 4. CDR3 nucleotides: TGTGCCACCAGCCCGGACAGGGCCAGCAATCAGCCCCAGCATTTT. This sequence encodes CATSPDRASNQPQHF. Looking up the rest from reference TRBV15 and TRBJ1-5 gives the full variable domain: DAMVIQNPRYQVTQFGKPVTLSCSQTLNHNVMYWYQQKSSQAPKLLFHYYDKDFNNEADTPDNFQSRRPNTSFCFLDIRSPGLGDTAMYLCATSPDRASNQPQHFGDGTRLSIL.

V is TRBV3-1 and J is TRBJ2-1; D uncertain. V was trimmed by 0 bases and J by 6 bases, leaving 9 bases between them. The germline V gene has CDR1 LGHDT and CDR2 YNNKEL (reference sequence). This CDR3 has 14 amino acids. The CDR3 coding sequence is TGTGCCAGCAGCCAAGAGGACCTGAGCAATGAGCAGTTCTTC. Translating it yields CASSQEDLSNEQFF.

The genes are TRBV3-1 and TRBJ2-4, with D tentatively TRBD1 (5 bases). Germline-derived CDR1 and CDR2 are LGHDT and YNNKEL (reference sequence). V was pared by 2 bases and J by 7 bases, with 18 bases between. The length of the CDR3 is 16 residues. The CDR3 coding sequence is TGTGCCAGCAGCCAAACTCAGGGCTTTCCTGGGAACATTCAGTACTTC. Residues: CASSQTQGFPGNIQYF.

The rearrangement uses TRBV20-1 and TRBJ2-1; 12 nucleotides line up with TRBD2. Germline values: CDR1 DFQATT, CDR2 SNEGSKA (reference sequence). The V gene end was trimmed by 4 bases and the J gene end by 6 bases; junction bases not matched to a gene: 10. The CDR3 totals 16 residues. In DNA form, the CDR3 reads TGCAGTGCTAAGGGACTAGCGGGCTTCAGGCTCAATGAGCAGTTCTTC. This encodes CSAKGLAGFRLNEQFF.

This clonotype has only a few counts. The rearrangement uses TRBV6-1 and TRBJ2-2; 10 bases line up with TRBD1. Germline V lookup: CDR1 MNHNS, CDR2 SASEGT. The V gene end was trimmed by 7 bases and the J gene end by 4 bases; junction bases not matched to a gene: 9. The CDR3 sequence is 16 residues long. The CDR3: CASTAPGTGATGELFF. CDR3 nucleotides: TGTGCCAGCACTGCTCCCGGGACAGGGGCCACCGGGGAGCTGTTTTTT.

This CDR3 reads CSASLMTSGSYEQYF. The DNA of the CDR3 is TGCAGTGCTAGTTTAATGACTAGCGGGTCCTACGAGCAGTACTTC. The V gene is TRBV20-1, the J gene TRBJ2-7; TRBD2 matches 10 bases. CDR3 length: 15 amino acids. Unmatched junction bases numbered 6, after V lost 3 bases and J lost 1 base. Germline V gene sequence: CDR1 DFQATT, CDR2 SNEGSKA (reference sequence).